The clone carrying this T cell receptor beta chain was counted between two and nine times. Its antigen remains unidentified. From germline, CDR1 is MNHEY and CDR2 SVGAGI. The CDR3 is 16 residues long. Trimming cost V 2 bases and J 4 bases; bases outside gene matches: 7. This sample was included in a study of T-cell memory formation after mild COVID-19. In the study overall: The TCR clusters were mostly specific to one donor. The study's findings and limits: Pre-infection memory harbored some responding clones, suggesting cross-reactive memory joined.

5'RACE with constant-segment primers yielded barcoded, UMI-tagged TCR alpha and TCR beta cDNA libraries. TCRdb passed the 5' RACE reads through MiXCR, listing each CDR3 protein once. The data hold 75,000 to 90,000 distinct CDR3 sequences, with around 14% observed a single time. This rearrangement joins TRBV6-5 to TRBJ2-3; 9 bases agree with TRBD1. The TCR sequence derives from an adult woman who had mild COVID-19 (a few samples of this study predate the infection). Cell type and time point are not known. Sample: PBMCs or a T cell subset sorted from them (not recorded which). In DNA form, the CDR3 reads TGTGCCAGCAGTTACAGACAGGGGGTATTCGCAGATACGCAGTATTTT. It specifies CASSYRQGVFADTQYF.